The rows below give T cell receptor beta chains drawn from one sample of a study of blood T cell repertoires in COVID-19. Some clones are missing from TCRdb's copy, which holds only in-frame ones; the method was immunoSEQ multiplex PCR. Found here are around 260,000 clones, around nine tenths of them singletons; the top ten hold around 9.1%. The sample taken for sequencing was peripheral blood. The source is a man aged 40-49 years who had recovered from COVID-19. The CDR3 runs from the conserved cysteine through the conserved F or W. D genes are given only for firm matches. Only part of the rows carry a size: once, few, many, or a class if the clone is expanded.

d_call | j_call | v_call | clone_size | cdr3_nt | cdr3_aa
NA | TRBJ1-1 | TRBV14 | NA | TGTGCCAGCAGCGTACGACAGGAGGTGACTGAAGCTTTCTTT | CASSVRQEVTEAFF
TRBD2 | TRBJ2-7 | TRBV7-8 | NA | TGTGCCAGCAGCCGCGCGACTAGCGGGAGCTCCTACGAGCAGTACTTC | CASSRATSGSSYEQYF
TRBD2 | TRBJ2-7 | TRBV9 | NA | TGTGCCAGCAGCCATAACCAAGCGGGAGGGCCTCTAGAGCAGTACTTC | CASSHNQAGGPLEQYF
NA | TRBJ2-7 | TRBV21-1 | NA | TGTGCCAGCGCTAAAGTGAGGAGCGAGCAGTACTTC | CASAKVRSEQYF
TRBD1 | TRBJ1-1 | TRBV5-4 | few | TGTGCCAGCAGCCAACTCAGGGGGGATGAAGCTTTCTTT | CASSQLRGDEAFF
TRBD2 | TRBJ2-2 | TRBV5-1 | NA | TGCGCCAGCAGCTTGGGGGCTAGCGGAGTCACCGGGGAGCTGTTTTTT | CASSLGASGVTGELFF
NA | TRBJ1-1 | TRBV11-3 | NA | TGTGCCAGCAGCAAAATGCCGGGCACTGAAGCTTTCTTT | CASSKMPGTEAFF
NA | TRBJ1-2 | TRBV18 | NA | TGTGCCAGCTCACCGGACAGAAGTAGTGGCTACACCTTC | CASSPDRSSGYTF
TRBD2 | TRBJ2-1 | TRBV27 | NA | TGTGCCAGCAGGACTAGTCTAGCGGTGTACAATGAGCAGTTCTTC | CASRTSLAVYNEQFF
TRBD1 | TRBJ2-7 | TRBV6-5 | NA | TGTGCCAGCAGTTACTCCCAGGGGGCGGCCTACGAGCAGTACTTC | CASSYSQGAAYEQYF
NA | TRBJ2-1 | TRBV19 | NA | TGTGCCAGTAAGAACTCCGTCGCGCATGAGCAGTTCTTC | CASKNSVAHEQFF
TRBD2 | TRBJ2-7 | TRBV19 | NA | TGTGCCAGTAGTATGGCGTATTGGCTAGCGGGAGAGCGCTACGAGCAGTACTTC | CASSMAYWLAGERYEQYF
NA | TRBJ2-1 | TRBV15 | NA | TGTGCCACCAGCAGAGGGTCCAGGAACAATGAGCAGTTCTTC | CATSRGSRNNEQFF
NA | TRBJ2-5 | TRBV7-6 | NA | TGTGCCAGCAGCCAAAGCCCGAGTAGGACGATCTCCGGGAAAGAGACCCAGTACTTC | CASSQSPSRTISGKETQYF
NA | TRBJ2-4 | TRBV27 | NA | TGTGCCAGCAGTTTATCAGGCCCGGACAGAAGGGACATTCAGTACTTC | CASSLSGPDRRDIQYF
NA | TRBJ1-1 | TRBV10-1 | once | TGCGCCAGCAGTGAAACCCGGGACACTCGACACCAGAACACTGAAGCTTTCTTT | CASSETRDTRHQNTEAFF
NA | TRBJ1-1 | TRBV11-3 | NA | TGTGCCAGCAGCTTAGTCGGCGGGAACACTGAAGCTTTCTTT | CASSLVGGNTEAFF
NA | TRBJ1-1 | TRBV11-3 | once | TGTGCCAGCAGCCCATTTAACACTGAAGCTTTCTTT | CASSPFNTEAFF
TRBD2 | TRBJ2-1 | TRBV13 | NA | TGTGCCAGCGGACTAGTTAACGACAATGAGCAGTTCTTC | CASGLVNDNEQFF
TRBD2 | TRBJ2-3 | TRBV7-2 | NA | TGTGCCAGCAGCTTTGGGAGGACTAGCGGGAGTACAGATACGCAGTATTTT | CASSFGRTSGSTDTQYF
TRBD1 | TRBJ1-3 | TRBV23-1 | NA | TGCGCCAGCAGTCAATGGACAGGCGGTAGGGGAAACACCATATATTTT | CASSQWTGGRGNTIYF
TRBD1 | TRBJ1-3 | TRBV10-3 | NA | TGTGCCATCAGAGGGGACAGCGAAGTCTCTGGAAACACCATATATTTT | CAIRGDSEVSGNTIYF
NA | TRBJ2-1 | TRBV7-3 | NA | TGTGCCAGCAGCCCCCTGGGGACTGCGGCCTACAATGAGCAGTTCTTC | CASSPLGTAAYNEQFF
NA | TRBJ2-3 | TRBV5-8 | NA | TGTGCCAGCAGCCCAGACAGCGTCCCAGATACGCAGTATTTT | CASSPDSVPDTQYF
TRBD1 | TRBJ2-7 | TRBV15 | once | TGTGCCACCAGCAGATCCCGGGACAGGCCGGGCGAGCAGTACTTC | CATSRSRDRPGEQYF
TRBD2 | TRBJ2-1 | TRBV28 | NA | TGTGCCAGCAGTAGCCCTAGCGGGAGTCTGAATGAGCAGTTCTTC | CASSSPSGSLNEQFF
TRBD1 | TRBJ1-2 | TRBV5-1 | NA | TGCGCCAGCAGCTCCGGCGAGACAGGGGGTGGTGGCTACACCTTC | CASSSGETGGGGYTF
NA | TRBJ1-1 | TRBV6-5 | once | TGTGCCAGCAGCCGGGGGACTGAAGCTTTCTTT | CASSRGTEAFF
TRBD2 | TRBJ2-7 | TRBV9 | NA | TGTGCCAGCAGCGTAGGAGCGGGGACCGGAGAGCAGTACTTC | CASSVGAGTGEQYF
NA | TRBJ1-6 | TRBV7-6 | NA | TGTGCCAGCAGCTTCCCGAGGGGGGGCGGATCCTATAATTCACCCCTCCACTTT | CASSFPRGGGSYNSPLHF
NA | TRBJ2-7 | TRBV30 | NA | TGTGCCTACGACTCGGGTCGGGGCGAGCAGTACTTC | CAYDSGRGEQYF
NA | TRBJ2-1 | TRBV10-2 | NA | TGCGCCAGTCTTGTCTACAATGAGCAGTTCTTC | CASLVYNEQFF
TRBD2 | TRBJ2-3 | TRBV9 | NA | TGTGCCAGCAGCGTTACCGGGACTAGCGGGGGGTTATCAGATACGCAGTATTTT | CASSVTGTSGGLSDTQYF
NA | TRBJ2-7 | TRBV4-3 | NA | TGCGCCAGCAGCCAACCTCGGTCGGGGATTTGGCGGACCCCGTACGAGCAGTACTTC | CASSQPRSGIWRTPYEQYF
NA | TRBJ2-3 | TRBV7-9 | NA | TGTGCCAGCAGCACCGGGACTGGGAGTCGGACAGATACGCAGTATTTT | CASSTGTGSRTDTQYF
NA | TRBJ2-5 | TRBV10-3 | NA | TGTGCCATCAGTATCTCCCAAGAGACCCAGTACTTC | CAISISQETQYF
TRBD1 | TRBJ1-2 | TRBV23-1 | NA | TGCGCCAGCAGTCACCCCGGGACAGTACGCTATGGCTACACCTTC | CASSHPGTVRYGYTF
TRBD1 | TRBJ1-2 | TRBV3-1/TRBV3-2 | NA | TGTGCCAGCAGCCAAGGGGGGACAGGCTATGGCTACACCTTC | CASSQGGTGYGYTF
NA | TRBJ2-2 | TRBV6-2/TRBV6-3 | NA | TGTGCCAGCAGTTTCCGGGACAATCAGCTGTTTTTT | CASSFRDNQLFF
TRBD2 | TRBJ2-3 | TRBV15 | NA | TGTGCCACCAGCCCGGGGGGAGCGACCTCCTTTTCTAGCACAGATACGCAGTATTTT | CATSPGGATSFSSTDTQYF
TRBD2 | TRBJ2-3 | TRBV4-1 | NA | TGCGCCAGCAGCCAAACTAGCGATCTCGGCACAGATACGCAGTATTTT | CASSQTSDLGTDTQYF
NA | TRBJ1-2 | TRBV27 | NA | TGTGCCAGCAGTTTCTCGTCGATGGGGCATGGCTACACCTTC | CASSFSSMGHGYTF
TRBD1 | TRBJ2-7 | TRBV27 | few | TGTGCCAGCAGTCCACGTTCATCCGGGACAGGGACCTACGAGCAGTACTTC | CASSPRSSGTGTYEQYF
TRBD1 | TRBJ2-7 | TRBV10-3 | NA | TGTGCCATCAGAAAAGACCGGGACAGGGGGCTGCTTGACGAGCAGTACTTC | CAIRKDRDRGLLDEQYF
NA | TRBJ1-1 | TRBV4-1 | once | TGCGCCAGCAGCCAAGTTGGACAGAACACTGAAGCTTTCTTT | CASSQVGQNTEAFF
TRBD2 | TRBJ2-1 | TRBV10-3 | NA | TGTGCCATACAGACTAGCGGGGTTTGGTCGAATGAGCAGTTCTTC | CAIQTSGVWSNEQFF
TRBD2 | TRBJ2-2 | TRBV11-3 | NA | TGTGCCAGCAGCTTAGTTCTTACTAGCGGGAGGAGCACCGGGGAGCTGTTTTTT | CASSLVLTSGRSTGELFF
NA | TRBJ1-5 | TRBV7-2 | few | TGTGCCAGCACCCTAAGTGTGGTTAGCAATCAGCCCCAGCATTTT | CASTLSVVSNQPQHF